This entry lists 8 T cell receptor beta chains sequenced from one sample in a study of blood T cell repertoires in COVID-19. The protocol was immunoSEQ multiplex PCR, while the TCRdb copy is restricted to in-frame clones and leaves out a portion. In the table there are approximately 100,000 clones, about 86% of which are singletons. The sequenced sample was PBMCs or T cells enriched from blood (not recorded which). The receptors derive from a woman between 50 and 59 years old who had recovered from COVID-19.

V gene TRBV4-1 combines with J gene TRBJ1-4, with D possibly being TRBD1 (5 bases). Per the germline V gene, CDR1 is MGHRA and CDR2 is YSYEKL. The CDR3 contains 16 residues. Trimming removed 4 bases from V and 8 bases from J, with 20 bases in between. Here the CDR3 reads CASSPTPGMGGEKLFF. The CDR3 coding sequence is TGCGCCAGCAGCCCTACCCCAGGGATGGGAGGGGAAAAACTGTTTTTT.

This chain connects TRBV15 to TRBJ2-3; 8 bases are shared with TRBD1. The germline gives CDR1 LNHNV, CDR2 YYDKDF (reference sequence). V was pared by 8 bases and J by 3 bases, with 7 bases of the junction left unmatched. The CDR3 loop spans 14 amino acids. The CDR3 loop reads CATQNGQGTDTQYF. The CDR3, as DNA: TGTGCCACCCAAAACGGACAGGGAACAGATACGCAGTATTTT.

V usage is TRBV4-1 and J usage is TRBJ2-1, with 11 bases identical to TRBD2. Germline CDR1 reads MGHRA; CDR2 reads YSYEKL. CDR3 length: 15 amino acids. V was clipped by 4 bases and J by 8 bases; unmatched bases: 7. Here the CDR3 DNA reads TGCGCCAGCAGCCTCAGGACTAGCGGGCGATATGAGCAGTTCTTC. Amino acid sequence: CASSLRTSGRYEQFF.

This chain uses TRBV15 with TRBJ2-1, with 11 bases that match TRBD2. Germline lookup yields CDR1 LNHNV and CDR2 YYDKDF (reference sequence). The CDR3 length is 19 residues. V shed 0 bases and J 0 bases; nucleotides not matched to a gene: 7. In nucleotides, the CDR3 is TGTGCCACCAGCAGAGATTCCGGACTAGCGGGTAGCTCCTACAATGAGCAGTTCTTC. This gives the protein CATSRDSGLAGSSYNEQFF.

The chain is built from TRBV6-5 and TRBJ1-4; D is unclear. The V end was cut by 5 bases, the J end by 7 bases, with 14 bases between. CDR3 length equals 14 residues. Germline CDR1 and CDR2: MNHEY and SVGAGI. The DNA of the CDR3 is TGTGCCAGCAGTAGGGAGGGCCTAGGTGAAAAACTGTTTTTT. It yields the protein CASSREGLGEKLFF.

CDR3 region: CASSPLSGGFYGYTF. The CDR3 region has the DNA TGTGCCAGCTCACCTCTAAGCGGGGGCTTCTATGGCTACACCTTC. The chain recombines TRBV18 with TRBJ1-2; D is possibly TRBD1 (6 bases). Germline V gene lookup returns CDR1 KGHSH and CDR2 LQKENI. V lost 3 bases, J lost 4 bases, and 15 bases lay in between. The CDR3 consists of 15 residues.

This clone has only one observation. The gene calls are TRBV10-3 and TRBJ2-1, with D unresolved. V lost 7 bases, J lost 0 bases, and 10 bases lay in between. There are 14 residues in the CDR3. CDR1 ENHRY and CDR2 SYGVKD come from the germline V gene. CDR3 in DNA: TGTGCCATCACCAGACAAGGCTCCTACAATGAGCAGTTCTTC. It is translated as CAITRQGSYNEQFF.

This clone was detected once. V and J are TRBV5-1 and TRBJ1-1, with D possibly matching TRBD1 (5 bases). The V end lost 0 bases, the J end lost 3 bases, and 6 bases lay between the germline ends. The CDR3 extends over 13 amino acids. The germline V gene encodes CDR1 SGHRS and CDR2 YFSETQ. CDR3 amino acids: CASSLAGDTEAFF. Here the CDR3 DNA reads TGCGCCAGCAGCTTGGCGGGGGACACTGAAGCTTTCTTT. Supplemented by reference TRBV5-1 and TRBJ1-1, the full variable domain reads KAGVTQTPRYLIKTRGQQVTLSCSPISGHRSVSWYQQTPGQGLQFLFEYFSETQRNKGNFPGRFSGRQFSNSRSEMNVSTLELGDSALYLCASSLAGDTEAFFGQGTRLTVV.